The 5 T cell receptor beta chains below all came from one sample that was sequenced in a study of OX40 agonist ivuxolimab in advanced cancers. Assay used: immunoSEQ multiplex PCR; TCRdb lists only in-frame clones, some missing. The sample has under 50,000 clones, around 89% seen once. Sequencing used CD4+ or CD8+ T cells sorted from blood, obtained in a trial of the OX40 agonist ivuxolimab. The receptors were sampled from an adult with an advanced solid tumor such as melanoma, head and neck, liver or kidney cancer.

CDR3 region: CASGGKGDTGELFF. The CDR3 DNA sequence: TGTGCCAGCGGGGGGAAGGGCGACACCGGGGAGCTGTTTTTT. The J gene is TRBJ2-2, the V gene TRBV5-5, with a possible D match to TRBD2 (6 bases). This CDR3 region has 14 residues. With 7 bases removed from V and 3 bases from J, the gap between germline ends came to 13 bases. Germline V gene sequence: CDR1 SGHKS, CDR2 YYEKEE (reference sequence).

The chain couples TRBV27 to TRBJ2-7, with D possibly TRBD1 on 6 matching bases. CDR1 is MNHEY and CDR2 is SMNVEV in the germline V gene (reference sequence). V was clipped by 2 bases and J by 3 bases, with 11 bases between them. CDR3 size: 14 residues. The DNA of the CDR3 is TGTGCCAGCAGTTTAGGGGGCAGAATCTACGAGCAGTACTTC. Translated: CASSLGGRIYEQYF.

The chain links TRBV6-5 to TRBJ2-6, with no clear D. Trimming cost V 0 bases and J 4 bases, with 7 bases left between them. This CDR3 contains 15 residues. Germline CDR1 reads MNHEY; CDR2 reads SVGAGI. As DNA, the CDR3 is TGTGCCAGCAGTTACTCCGGTACCGGGGCCAACGTCCTGACTTTC. Residues: CASSYSGTGANVLTF.

V is TRBV4-1 and J is TRBJ2-7; D remains ambiguous. V lost 0 bases to trimming and J lost 2 bases, with 11 bases between them. This CDR3 has 15 amino acids. Germline CDR1 MGHRA, CDR2 YSYEKL. CDR3 in DNA: TGCGCCAGCAGCCAAGAGTGGGTTTCCCCCTACGAGCAGTACTTC. This codes for CASSQEWVSPYEQYF.

The chain joins TRBV6-5 to TRBJ2-1; 7 nucleotides line up with TRBD2. V was clipped by 6 bases and J by 2 bases; unmatched bases: 4. The CDR3 contains 14 residues. Germline CDR1 MNHEY, CDR2 SVGAGI. The CDR3 bases are TGTGCCAGCAGCCTGAGCGGGGCCTACAATGAGCAGTTCTTC. Its translation: CASSLSGAYNEQFF.